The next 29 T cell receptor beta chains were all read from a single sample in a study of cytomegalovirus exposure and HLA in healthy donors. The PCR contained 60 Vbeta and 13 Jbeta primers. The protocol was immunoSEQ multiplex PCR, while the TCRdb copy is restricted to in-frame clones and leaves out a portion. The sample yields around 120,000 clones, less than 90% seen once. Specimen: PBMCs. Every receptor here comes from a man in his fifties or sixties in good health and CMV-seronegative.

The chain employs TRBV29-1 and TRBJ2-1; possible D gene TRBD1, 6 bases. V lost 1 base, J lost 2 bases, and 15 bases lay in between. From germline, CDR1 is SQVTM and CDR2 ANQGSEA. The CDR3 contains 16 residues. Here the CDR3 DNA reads TGCAGCGTTGAAGGACAGGACGCTAGAACCTACAATGAGCAGTTCTTC. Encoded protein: CSVEGQDARTYNEQFF.

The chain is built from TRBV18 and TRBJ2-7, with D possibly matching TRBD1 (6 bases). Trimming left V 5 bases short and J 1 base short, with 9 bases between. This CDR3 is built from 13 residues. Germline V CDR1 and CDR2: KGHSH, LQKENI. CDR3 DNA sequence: TGTGCCAGCTCATCGCAGGGGTCCTACGAGCAGTACTTC. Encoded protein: CASSSQGSYEQYF.

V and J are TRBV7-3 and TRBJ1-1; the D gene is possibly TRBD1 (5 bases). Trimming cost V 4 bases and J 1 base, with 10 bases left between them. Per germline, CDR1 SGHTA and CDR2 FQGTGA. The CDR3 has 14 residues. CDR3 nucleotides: TGTGCCAGCAGCTCCCAGGGTGGGAACACTGAAGCTTTCTTT. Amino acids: CASSSQGGNTEAFF.

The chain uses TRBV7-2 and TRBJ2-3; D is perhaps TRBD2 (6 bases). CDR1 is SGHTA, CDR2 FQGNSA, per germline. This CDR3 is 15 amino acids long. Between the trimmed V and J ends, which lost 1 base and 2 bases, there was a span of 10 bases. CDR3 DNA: TGTGCCAGCAGCTTAGATAGCGGATACACAGATACGCAGTATTTT. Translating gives CASSLDSGYTDTQYF. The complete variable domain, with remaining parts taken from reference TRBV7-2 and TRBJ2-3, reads GAGVSQSPSNKVTEKGKDVELRCDPISGHTALYWYRQSLGQGLEFLIYFQGNSAPDKSGLPSDRFSAERTGGSVSTLTIQRTQQEDSAVYLCASSLDSGYTDTQYFGPGTRLTVL.

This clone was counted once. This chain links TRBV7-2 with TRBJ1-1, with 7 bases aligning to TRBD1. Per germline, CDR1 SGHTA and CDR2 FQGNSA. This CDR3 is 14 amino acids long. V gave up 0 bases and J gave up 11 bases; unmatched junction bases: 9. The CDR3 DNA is TGTGCCAGCAGCTTAGCGGGACAGCTGGAAACGGCTTTCTTT. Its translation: CASSLAGQLETAFF. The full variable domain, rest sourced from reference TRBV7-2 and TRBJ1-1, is GAGVSQSPSNKVTEKGKDVELRCDPISGHTALYWYRQSLGQGLEFLIYFQGNSAPDKSGLPSDRFSAERTGGSVSTLTIQRTQQEDSAVYLCASSLAGQLETAFFGQGTRLTVV.

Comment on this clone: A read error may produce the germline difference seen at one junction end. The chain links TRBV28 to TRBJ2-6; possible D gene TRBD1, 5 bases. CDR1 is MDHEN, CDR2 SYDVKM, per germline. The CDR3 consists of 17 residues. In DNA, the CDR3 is TGTGCCAGCAGTTCGGACGACAGCTTCTCTGGAGCCAACGTCCTGACTTTC. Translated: CASSSDDSFSGANVLTF.

CDR3 residues: CASSVNSGTVYEQYF. The CDR3 nucleotides are TGTGCCAGCAGCGTAAACTCCGGGACAGTATACGAGCAGTACTTC. The rearrangement joins TRBV9 to TRBJ2-7; 7 nucleotides line up with TRBD1. V was clipped by 1 base and J by 4 bases; unmatched bases: 8. The CDR3 covers 15 residues. Germline lookup yields CDR1 SGDLS and CDR2 YYNGEE.

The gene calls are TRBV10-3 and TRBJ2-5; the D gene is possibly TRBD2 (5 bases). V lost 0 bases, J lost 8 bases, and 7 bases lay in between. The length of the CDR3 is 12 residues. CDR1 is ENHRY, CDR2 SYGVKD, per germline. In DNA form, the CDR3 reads TGTGCCATCAGTGAGTCTAGCGACACCCAGTACTTC. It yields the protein CAISESSDTQYF.

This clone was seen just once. CDR3: CASSTIPSTDTQYF. Written as DNA, the CDR3 is TGTGCCAGCAGCACAATCCCTAGCACAGATACGCAGTATTTT. V usage is TRBV9 and J usage is TRBJ2-3; D call uncertain. The CDR3 totals 14 residues. Trimming removed 4 bases from V and 0 bases from J, with 9 bases in between. Per germline, CDR1 SGDLS and CDR2 YYNGEE.

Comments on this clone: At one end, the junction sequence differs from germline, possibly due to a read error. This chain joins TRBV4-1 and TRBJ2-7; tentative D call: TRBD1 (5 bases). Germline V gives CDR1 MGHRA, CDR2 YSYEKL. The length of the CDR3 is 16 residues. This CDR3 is CASSQDQGMSSYEQYF. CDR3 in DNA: TGCGCCAGCAGCCAAGATCAGGGTATGAGCTCCTACGAGCAATACTTC.

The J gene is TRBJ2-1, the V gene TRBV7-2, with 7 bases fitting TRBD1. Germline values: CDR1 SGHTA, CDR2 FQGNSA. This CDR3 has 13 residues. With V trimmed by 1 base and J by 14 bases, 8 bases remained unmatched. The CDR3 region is CASSLDLGGGKFF. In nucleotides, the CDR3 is TGTGCCAGCAGCTTAGACCTAGGGGGCGGTAAGTTCTTC.

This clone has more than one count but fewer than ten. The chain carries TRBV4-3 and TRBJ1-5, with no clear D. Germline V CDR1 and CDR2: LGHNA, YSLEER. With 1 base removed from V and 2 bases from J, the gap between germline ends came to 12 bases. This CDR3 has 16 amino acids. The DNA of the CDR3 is TGCGCCAGCAGCCAAGGGGTGACAATCGGCAATCAGCCCCAGCATTTT. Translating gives CASSQGVTIGNQPQHF.

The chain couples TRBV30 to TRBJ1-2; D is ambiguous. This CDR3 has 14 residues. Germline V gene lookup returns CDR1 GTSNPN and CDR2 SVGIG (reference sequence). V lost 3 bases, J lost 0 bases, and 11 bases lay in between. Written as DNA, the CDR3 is TGTGCCTGGAGAGGAGGGCAGCCTAACTATGGCTACACCTTC. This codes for CAWRGGQPNYGYTF.

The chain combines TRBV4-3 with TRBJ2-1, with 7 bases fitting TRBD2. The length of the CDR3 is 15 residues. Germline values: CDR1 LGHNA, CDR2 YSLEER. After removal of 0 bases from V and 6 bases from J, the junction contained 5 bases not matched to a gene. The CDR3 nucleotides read TGCGCCAGCAGCCAAGATGGAGGGAGGGTCAATGAGCAGTTCTTC. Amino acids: CASSQDGGRVNEQFF.

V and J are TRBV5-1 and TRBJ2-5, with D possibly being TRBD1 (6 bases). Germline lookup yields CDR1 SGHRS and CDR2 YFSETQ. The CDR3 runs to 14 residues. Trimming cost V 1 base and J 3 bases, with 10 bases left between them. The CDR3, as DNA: TGCGCCAGCAGCTTGCAACCAGGGGAAGAGACCCAGTACTTC. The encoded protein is CASSLQPGEETQYF.

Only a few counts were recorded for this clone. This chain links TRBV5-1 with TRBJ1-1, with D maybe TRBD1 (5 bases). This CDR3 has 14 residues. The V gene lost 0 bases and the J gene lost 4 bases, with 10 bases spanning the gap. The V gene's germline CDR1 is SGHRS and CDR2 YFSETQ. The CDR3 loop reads CASSLVFGGTEAFF. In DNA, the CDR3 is TGCGCCAGCAGCTTGGTTTTCGGGGGCACTGAAGCTTTCTTT.

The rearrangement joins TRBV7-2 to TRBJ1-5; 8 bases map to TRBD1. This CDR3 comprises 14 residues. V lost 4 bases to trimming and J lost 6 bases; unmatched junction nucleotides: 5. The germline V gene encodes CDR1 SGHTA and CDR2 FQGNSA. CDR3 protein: CASSSNRGSQPQHF. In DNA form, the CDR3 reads TGTGCCAGCAGCTCCAACAGGGGGAGTCAGCCCCAGCATTTT.

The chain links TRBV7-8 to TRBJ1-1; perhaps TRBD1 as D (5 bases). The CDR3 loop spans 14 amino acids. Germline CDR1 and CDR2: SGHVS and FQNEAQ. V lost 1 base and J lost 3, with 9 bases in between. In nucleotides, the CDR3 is TGTGCCAGCAGCTTAGGACAGTTGGACACTGAAGCTTTCTTT. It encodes CASSLGQLDTEAFF. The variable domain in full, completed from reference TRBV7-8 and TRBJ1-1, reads GAGVSQSPRYKVAKRGQDVALRCDPISGHVSLFWYQQALGQGPEFLTYFQNEAQLDKSGLPSDRFFAERPEGSVSTLKIQRTQQEDSAVYLCASSLGQLDTEAFFGQGTRLTVV.

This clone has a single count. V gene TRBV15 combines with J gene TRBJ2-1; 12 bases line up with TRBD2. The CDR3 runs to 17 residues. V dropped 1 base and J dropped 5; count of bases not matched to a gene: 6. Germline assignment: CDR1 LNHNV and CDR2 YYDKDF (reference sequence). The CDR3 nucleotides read TGTGCCACCAGCAGAGGTTTCCTAGCGGGAGGGGACAATGAGCAGTTCTTC. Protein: CATSRGFLAGGDNEQFF.

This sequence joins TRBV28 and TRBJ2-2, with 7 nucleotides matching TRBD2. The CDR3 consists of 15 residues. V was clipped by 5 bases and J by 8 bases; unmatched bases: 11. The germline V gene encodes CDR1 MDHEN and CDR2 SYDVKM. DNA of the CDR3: TGTGCCAGCAGTCCTCTTCCCCCGGGAGGAGGGGAGCTGTTTTTT. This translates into CASSPLPPGGGELFF. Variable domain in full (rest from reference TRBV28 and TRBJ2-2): DVKVTQSSRYLVKRTGEKVFLECVQDMDHENMFWYRQDPGLGLRLIYFSYDVKMKEKGDIPEGYSVSREKKERFSLILESASTNQTSMYLCASSPLPPGGGELFFGEGSRLTVL.

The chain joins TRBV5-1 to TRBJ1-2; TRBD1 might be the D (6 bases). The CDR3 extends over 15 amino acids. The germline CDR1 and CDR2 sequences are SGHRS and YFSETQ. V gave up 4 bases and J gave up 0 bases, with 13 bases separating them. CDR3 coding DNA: TGCGCCAGCAGCCCCGGCGACAGGACTAACTATGGCTACACCTTC. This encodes CASSPGDRTNYGYTF.

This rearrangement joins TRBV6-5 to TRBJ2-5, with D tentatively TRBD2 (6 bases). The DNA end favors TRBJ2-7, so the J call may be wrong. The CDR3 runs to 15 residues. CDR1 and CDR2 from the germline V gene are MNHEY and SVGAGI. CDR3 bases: TGTGCCAGCAGTTCCCCGGGGGTTAGCTCCTACGAGCAGTACTTC. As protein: CASSSPGVSSYEQYF.

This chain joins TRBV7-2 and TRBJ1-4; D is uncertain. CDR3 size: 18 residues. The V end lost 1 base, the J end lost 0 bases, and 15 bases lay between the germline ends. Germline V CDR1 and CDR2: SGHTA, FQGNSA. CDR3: CASSLDFGRFATNEKLFF. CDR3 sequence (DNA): TGTGCCAGCAGCTTAGACTTCGGTCGGTTCGCAACTAATGAAAAACTGTTTTTT. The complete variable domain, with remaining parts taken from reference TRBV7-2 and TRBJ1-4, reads GAGVSQSPSNKVTEKGKDVELRCDPISGHTALYWYRQSLGQGLEFLIYFQGNSAPDKSGLPSDRFSAERTGGSVSTLTIQRTQQEDSAVYLCASSLDFGRFATNEKLFFGSGTQLSVL.

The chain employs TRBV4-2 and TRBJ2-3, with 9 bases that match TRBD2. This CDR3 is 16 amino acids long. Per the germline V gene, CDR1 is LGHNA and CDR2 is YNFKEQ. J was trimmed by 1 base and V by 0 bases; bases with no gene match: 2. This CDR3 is CASSQELAGGTDTQYF. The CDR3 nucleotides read TGTGCCAGCAGCCAAGAGTTAGCGGGGGGCACAGATACGCAGTATTTT.

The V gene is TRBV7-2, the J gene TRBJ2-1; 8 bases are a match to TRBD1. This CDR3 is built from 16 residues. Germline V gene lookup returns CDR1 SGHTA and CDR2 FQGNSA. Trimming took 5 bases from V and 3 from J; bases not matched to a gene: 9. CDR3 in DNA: TGTGCCAGCAGCGGGATCGGGACAGGCATCTACAATGAGCAGTTCTTC. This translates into CASSGIGTGIYNEQFF. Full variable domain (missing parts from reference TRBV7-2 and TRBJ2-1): GAGVSQSPSNKVTEKGKDVELRCDPISGHTALYWYRQSLGQGLEFLIYFQGNSAPDKSGLPSDRFSAERTGGSVSTLTIQRTQQEDSAVYLCASSGIGTGIYNEQFFGPGTRLTVL.

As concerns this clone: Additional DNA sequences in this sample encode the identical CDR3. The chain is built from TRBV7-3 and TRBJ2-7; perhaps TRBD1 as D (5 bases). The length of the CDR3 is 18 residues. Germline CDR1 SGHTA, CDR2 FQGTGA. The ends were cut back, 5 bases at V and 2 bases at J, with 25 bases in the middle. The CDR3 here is CASSLNRGLDDRTYEQYF. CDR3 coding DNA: TGTGCCAGCAGCCTAAATCGTGGATTAGACGACAGAACCTACGAGCAGTACTTC.

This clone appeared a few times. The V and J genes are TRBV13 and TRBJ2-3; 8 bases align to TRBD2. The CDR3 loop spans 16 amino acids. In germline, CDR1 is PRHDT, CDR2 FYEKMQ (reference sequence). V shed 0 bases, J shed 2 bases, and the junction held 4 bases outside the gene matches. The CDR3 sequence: CASSLGAGGFTDTQYF. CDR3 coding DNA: TGTGCCAGCAGCTTAGGTGCGGGAGGATTCACAGATACGCAGTATTTT.

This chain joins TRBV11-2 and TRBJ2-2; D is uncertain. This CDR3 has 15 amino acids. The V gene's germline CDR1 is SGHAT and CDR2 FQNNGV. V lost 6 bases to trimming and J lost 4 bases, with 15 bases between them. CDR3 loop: CASRTSGSITGELFF. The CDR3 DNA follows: TGTGCCAGCAGAACTTCAGGTTCGATCACCGGGGAGCTGTTTTTT.

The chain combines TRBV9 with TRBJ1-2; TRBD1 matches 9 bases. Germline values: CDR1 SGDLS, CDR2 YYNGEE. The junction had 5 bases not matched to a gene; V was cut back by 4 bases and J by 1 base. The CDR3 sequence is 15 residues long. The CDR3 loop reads CASSPRTGVNYGYTF. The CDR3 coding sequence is TGTGCCAGCAGCCCACGGACAGGGGTTAACTATGGCTACACCTTC.